The 26 T cell receptor beta chains in this list originate from one sample, sequenced in a study of blood T cells in healthy people across ages. A second PCR, run for roughly 7 to 11 cycles, used a sample-barcoded 5' primer plus a J-beta primer mix. TCRdb ran MiXCR on the 5' RACE reads and lists one entry per CDR3 protein. The top ten hold 20% to 25% of the sample, which has 1.8 million or so distinct CDR3 sequences, roughly two fifths seen once. The specimen sequenced was blood. All receptors come from a human donor in good health.

Points on this clonotype: This CDR3 is missing its conserved last phenylalanine or tryptophan, likely due to a read error. V usage is TRBV5-1 and J usage is TRBJ2-5, with 9 bases aligning to TRBD2. The CDR3 covers 16 residues. The V and J ends lost 1 base and 2 bases, in that order; junction bases with no gene match: 6. Germline CDR1 reads SGHRS; CDR2 reads YFSETQ. CDR3 bases: TGCGCCAGCAGCTTGATAAATAGCGGGGGACAAGAGACCCAGTACCTC. Residues: CASSLINSGGQETQYL.

This clonotype was observed a few times. The genes are TRBV7-2 and TRBJ2-5, with TRBD2 matching over 12 bases. The length of the CDR3 is 14 residues. J lost 9 bases, V lost 5 bases, and 7 bases had no gene match. Germline-derived CDR1 and CDR2 are SGHTA and FQGNSA. CDR3 amino acids: CASSTSGGPGAQYF. The CDR3 DNA is TGTGCCAGCAGCACTAGCGGGGGGCCTGGGGCCCAGTACTTC.

The genes are TRBV5-1 and TRBJ2-2; tentatively, D is TRBD2 (7 bases). V lost 4 bases and J 4 bases, leaving 20 bases between the germline ends. Germline loops: CDR1 SGHRS, CDR2 YFSETQ. CDR3 length: 17 amino acids. The CDR3 region has the DNA TGCGCCAGCAGCCCGGAGGTGGGGGGGCCCCTCACCGGGGAGCTGTTTTTT. This translates into CASSPEVGGPLTGELFF.

The gene calls are TRBV29-1 and TRBJ2-5, with D perhaps matching TRBD1 (6 bases). The germline CDR1 and CDR2 sequences are SQVTM and ANQGSEA. The CDR3 runs to 13 residues. V was shortened by 7 bases and J by 5 bases, with 17 bases between the two germline ends. CDR3 loop: CSGGNTGTETQYF. The CDR3 DNA sequence: TGCAGCGGCGGAAATACAGGGACGGAGACCCAGTACTTC.

This rearrangement joins TRBV12-3 or TRBV12-4 to TRBJ1-1; D uncertain. Trimming shortened V by 2 bases and J by 6 bases, and 7 bases separated the two germline ends. This CDR3 has 12 amino acids. The CDR3 DNA reads TGTGCCAGCAGTTTACTTGTGGCTGAAGCTTTCTTT. As protein: CASSLLVAEAFF.

In DNA form, the CDR3 reads TGTGCCAGCAGGCGACAGGGGCATTTCTATGGCTACACCTTC. Translating it yields CASRRQGHFYGYTF. This chain joins TRBV11-2 and TRBJ1-2, with 8 nucleotides matching TRBD1. Germline CDR1 and CDR2: SGHAT and FQNNGV. The CDR3 has 14 amino acids. V was pared by 6 bases and J by 4 bases, with 7 bases of the junction left unmatched.

The rearrangement links TRBV29-1 to TRBJ1-2; TRBD1 matches 7 bases. Germline CDR1 and CDR2: SQVTM and ANQGSEA. The CDR3 is made up of 13 amino acids. V trimming: 8 bases; J trimming: 2 bases; junction bases outside the gene matches: 8. CDR3 residues: CSTRQGSNYGYTF. The CDR3 DNA is TGCAGCACCAGACAGGGATCCAACTATGGCTACACCTTC.

V is TRBV6-2 or TRBV6-3 and J is TRBJ2-3; 7 bases are a match to TRBD2. The V gene end was trimmed by 8 bases and the J gene end by 4 bases; junction bases not matched to a gene: 12. Germline V gene data show CDR1 as MNHEY and CDR2 as SVGEGT. This CDR3 contains 15 residues. The CDR3 sequence is CASVPIERGPDTQYF. In nucleotides, the CDR3 is TGTGCCAGCGTCCCGATCGAGCGGGGTCCAGATACGCAGTATTTT.

This clonotype was observed once. The chain employs TRBV29-1 and TRBJ1-4, with 12 bases fitting TRBD1. The germline gives CDR1 SQVTM, CDR2 ANQGSEA. V lost 0 bases and J lost 8; bases outside the gene matches: 7. The CDR3 runs to 16 residues. CDR3: CSVEEVRDRGREKLFF. CDR3 nucleotides: TGCAGCGTTGAAGAGGTCCGGGACAGGGGGCGAGAAAAACTGTTTTTT.

V gene TRBV20-1 combines with J gene TRBJ2-5; TRBD1 matches at 7 bases. The CDR3 has 14 amino acids. Per germline, CDR1 DFQATT and CDR2 SNEGSKA (reference sequence). The V and J ends lost 2 bases and 4 bases, in that order; junction bases with no gene match: 7. The CDR3 here is CSARPGQRGETQYF. CDR3 DNA: TGCAGTGCTAGACCGGGACAGAGGGGAGAGACCCAGTACTTC.

This clonotype was detected a few times. The gene calls are TRBV7-2 and TRBJ2-7; D is undetermined. In germline, CDR1 is SGHTA, CDR2 FQGNSA. The CDR3 sequence is 12 residues long. V lost 5 bases and J 3 bases, leaving 8 bases between the germline ends. DNA for the CDR3: TGTGCCAGCAGCCAAAACATCTACGAGCAGTACTTC. Its translation is CASSQNIYEQYF.

This clonotype was counted once. Since a much larger clone is just one base distant, this may be a read error. The chain carries TRBV7-9 and TRBJ2-7; 9 nucleotides line up with TRBD1. The germline gives CDR1 SEHNR, CDR2 FQNEAQ (reference sequence). The CDR3 length is 14 residues. The CDR3 DNA follows: TGTGTCAGCAGCTCCGACAGGGGGACCTACGAGCAGTACTTC. This sequence encodes CVSSSDRGTYEQYF.

The gene calls are TRBV4-2 and TRBJ2-1; TRBD2 agrees at 11 bases. Germline CDR1 reads LGHNA; CDR2 reads YNFKEQ. V dropped 1 base and J dropped 3; count of bases not matched to a gene: 8. This CDR3 spans 18 amino acids. CDR3 residues: CASSQGREGLAVYNEQFF. In DNA, the CDR3 is TGTGCCAGCAGCCAAGGGCGGGAGGGACTAGCGGTCTACAATGAGCAGTTCTTC.

The gene calls are TRBV29-1 and TRBJ2-7; perhaps TRBD2 as D (5 bases). This CDR3 contains 13 residues. CDR1 SQVTM and CDR2 ANQGSEA come from the germline V gene. V gave up 7 bases and J gave up 12 bases, with 25 bases separating them. The CDR3 DNA reads as TGCAGCGGTCCGGGATCCTTCAAGAAGACCCGGTACTTC. Translation: CSGPGSFKKTRYF.

The chain is built from TRBV24-1 and TRBJ2-7; tentatively, D is TRBD1 (6 bases). Matching the DNA end better, TRBJ2-5 makes the J call doubtful. The CDR3 length is 15 residues. Germline V lookup: CDR1 KGHDR, CDR2 SFDVKD. The CDR3 here is CATSDPRQEGETQYF. The CDR3 nucleotides read TGTGCCACCAGTGATCCGAGACAGGAAGGAGAGACCCAGTACTTC.

This clonotype turned up a few times. The chain is built from TRBV6-6 and TRBJ2-6; the D gene is possibly TRBD1 (5 bases). The CDR3 contains 14 residues. Between the trimmed V and J ends, which lost 7 bases and 4 bases, there was a span of 11 bases. Germline loops: CDR1 MNHNY, CDR2 SVGAGI (reference sequence). DNA for the CDR3: TGTGCCAGCAACTTAGGGGTCGGGGCCAACGTCCTGACTTTC. Protein sequence: CASNLGVGANVLTF.

The chain carries TRBV12-3 or TRBV12-4 and TRBJ2-3; D possibly corresponds to TRBD2 (5 bases). Trimming removed 6 bases from V and 6 bases from J, with 16 bases in between. The CDR3 covers 14 residues. The CDR3: CASRKRSQSDTQYF. CDR3 nucleotide sequence: TGTGCCAGCAGGAAGCGGTCCCAATCGGATACGCAGTATTTT.

The chain is built from TRBV7-2 and TRBJ2-1; TRBD2 is a possible D gene (7 bases). Trimming stripped 1 base from V and 4 bases from J, with 14 bases between. Germline V gene data show CDR1 as SGHTA and CDR2 as FQGNSA. The CDR3 runs 16 residues. The CDR3 region has the DNA TGTGCCAGCAGCTTAGTAGGGGGGGGCCTTTACAATGAGCAGTTCTTC. This sequence encodes CASSLVGGGLYNEQFF.

This chain uses TRBV6-5 with TRBJ2-5; 8 bases fit TRBD2. The J call is uncertain, as TRBJ2-7 better fits the DNA end. CDR3 length: 13 amino acids. Per the germline V gene, CDR1 is MNHEY and CDR2 is SVGAGI. The CDR3 protein is CASSYSTSGEQYF. The CDR3, as DNA: TGTGCCAGCAGTTACAGCACTAGCGGCGAGCAGTACTTC.

The count of this clonotype is one. The V gene is TRBV7-8, the J gene TRBJ2-4; D might be TRBD1 (6 bases). The CDR3 has 12 amino acids. The germline V and J ends were trimmed by 2 bases and 11 bases, with 10 bases remaining between them. CDR1 and CDR2 from the germline V gene are SGHVS and FQNEAQ. CDR3 in DNA: TGTGCCAGCAGCTTATCACAGGGCGTTCAGTACTTC. It yields the protein CASSLSQGVQYF.

This clonotype was detected a few times. One end of the junction fails to match germline, which may point to a read error. The rearrangement links TRBV7-6 to TRBJ2-1; TRBD2 agrees at 14 bases. Per germline, CDR1 SGHVS and CDR2 FNYEAQ. There are 17 residues in the CDR3. CDR3 nucleotide sequence: TGTGCCAGTAGCTTAGGACTAGCGGGGGGACCGGAGGGTGAGCAGTTCTTC. It encodes CASSLGLAGGPEGEQFF.

The chain joins TRBV14 to TRBJ2-4; 10 bases agree with TRBD1. The J call may be faulty, since TRBJ2-7 better matches the DNA end. The CDR3 is 18 residues long. In germline, CDR1 is SGHDN, CDR2 FVKESK. The CDR3 nucleotides read TGTGCCAGCAGCCAAGATGTTTATGCGGGGACAGGGGACTACGAGCAGTACTTC. It specifies CASSQDVYAGTGDYEQYF.

V gene TRBV6-2 or TRBV6-3 combines with J gene TRBJ2-3; D might be TRBD1 or TRBD2, each matching 5 bases. The germline gives CDR1 MNHEY, CDR2 SVGEGT. V was shortened by 2 bases and J by 1 base, with 10 bases between the two germline ends. CDR3 length equals 15 residues. CDR3 region: CASSYGTSGTDTQYF. For the CDR3, the DNA is TGTGCCAGCAGTTACGGGACCAGCGGCACAGATACGCAGTATTTT.

This clonotype was observed a few times. The rearrangement links TRBV6-2 or TRBV6-3 to TRBJ2-1, with D tentatively TRBD1 or TRBD2 (5 bases each). CDR3 size: 16 residues. Germline assignment: CDR1 MNHEY and CDR2 SVGEGT. V was cut by 3 bases and J by 0 bases, with 12 bases left in between. CDR3 sequence reads: CASSYPPGTSYNEQFF. Here the CDR3 DNA reads TGTGCCAGCAGTTATCCTCCGGGGACCTCCTACAATGAGCAGTTCTTC.

In its sample, this clonotype was seen a few times. V gene TRBV20-1 combines with J gene TRBJ1-1, with unresolved D. The CDR3 is made up of 13 amino acids. Trimming cost V 2 bases and J 3 bases, with 10 bases left between them. In germline, CDR1 is DFQATT, CDR2 SNEGSKA (reference sequence). CDR3 DNA sequence: TGCAGTGCTAGAACGGACGGAGACACTGAAGCTTTCTTT. Protein product: CSARTDGDTEAFF.

This clonotype was seen once. The chain is built from TRBV25-1 and TRBJ2-2; D is possibly TRBD2 (5 bases). CDR1 and CDR2 (germline): MGHDK, SYGVNS. The CDR3 length is 14 residues. Trimming took off 7 bases at V and 6 bases at J, with 15 bases between the two ends. CDR3 loop: CASTTGSRAGELFF. The CDR3 coding sequence is TGTGCCAGCACCACGGGGTCACGGGCCGGGGAGCTGTTTTTT.